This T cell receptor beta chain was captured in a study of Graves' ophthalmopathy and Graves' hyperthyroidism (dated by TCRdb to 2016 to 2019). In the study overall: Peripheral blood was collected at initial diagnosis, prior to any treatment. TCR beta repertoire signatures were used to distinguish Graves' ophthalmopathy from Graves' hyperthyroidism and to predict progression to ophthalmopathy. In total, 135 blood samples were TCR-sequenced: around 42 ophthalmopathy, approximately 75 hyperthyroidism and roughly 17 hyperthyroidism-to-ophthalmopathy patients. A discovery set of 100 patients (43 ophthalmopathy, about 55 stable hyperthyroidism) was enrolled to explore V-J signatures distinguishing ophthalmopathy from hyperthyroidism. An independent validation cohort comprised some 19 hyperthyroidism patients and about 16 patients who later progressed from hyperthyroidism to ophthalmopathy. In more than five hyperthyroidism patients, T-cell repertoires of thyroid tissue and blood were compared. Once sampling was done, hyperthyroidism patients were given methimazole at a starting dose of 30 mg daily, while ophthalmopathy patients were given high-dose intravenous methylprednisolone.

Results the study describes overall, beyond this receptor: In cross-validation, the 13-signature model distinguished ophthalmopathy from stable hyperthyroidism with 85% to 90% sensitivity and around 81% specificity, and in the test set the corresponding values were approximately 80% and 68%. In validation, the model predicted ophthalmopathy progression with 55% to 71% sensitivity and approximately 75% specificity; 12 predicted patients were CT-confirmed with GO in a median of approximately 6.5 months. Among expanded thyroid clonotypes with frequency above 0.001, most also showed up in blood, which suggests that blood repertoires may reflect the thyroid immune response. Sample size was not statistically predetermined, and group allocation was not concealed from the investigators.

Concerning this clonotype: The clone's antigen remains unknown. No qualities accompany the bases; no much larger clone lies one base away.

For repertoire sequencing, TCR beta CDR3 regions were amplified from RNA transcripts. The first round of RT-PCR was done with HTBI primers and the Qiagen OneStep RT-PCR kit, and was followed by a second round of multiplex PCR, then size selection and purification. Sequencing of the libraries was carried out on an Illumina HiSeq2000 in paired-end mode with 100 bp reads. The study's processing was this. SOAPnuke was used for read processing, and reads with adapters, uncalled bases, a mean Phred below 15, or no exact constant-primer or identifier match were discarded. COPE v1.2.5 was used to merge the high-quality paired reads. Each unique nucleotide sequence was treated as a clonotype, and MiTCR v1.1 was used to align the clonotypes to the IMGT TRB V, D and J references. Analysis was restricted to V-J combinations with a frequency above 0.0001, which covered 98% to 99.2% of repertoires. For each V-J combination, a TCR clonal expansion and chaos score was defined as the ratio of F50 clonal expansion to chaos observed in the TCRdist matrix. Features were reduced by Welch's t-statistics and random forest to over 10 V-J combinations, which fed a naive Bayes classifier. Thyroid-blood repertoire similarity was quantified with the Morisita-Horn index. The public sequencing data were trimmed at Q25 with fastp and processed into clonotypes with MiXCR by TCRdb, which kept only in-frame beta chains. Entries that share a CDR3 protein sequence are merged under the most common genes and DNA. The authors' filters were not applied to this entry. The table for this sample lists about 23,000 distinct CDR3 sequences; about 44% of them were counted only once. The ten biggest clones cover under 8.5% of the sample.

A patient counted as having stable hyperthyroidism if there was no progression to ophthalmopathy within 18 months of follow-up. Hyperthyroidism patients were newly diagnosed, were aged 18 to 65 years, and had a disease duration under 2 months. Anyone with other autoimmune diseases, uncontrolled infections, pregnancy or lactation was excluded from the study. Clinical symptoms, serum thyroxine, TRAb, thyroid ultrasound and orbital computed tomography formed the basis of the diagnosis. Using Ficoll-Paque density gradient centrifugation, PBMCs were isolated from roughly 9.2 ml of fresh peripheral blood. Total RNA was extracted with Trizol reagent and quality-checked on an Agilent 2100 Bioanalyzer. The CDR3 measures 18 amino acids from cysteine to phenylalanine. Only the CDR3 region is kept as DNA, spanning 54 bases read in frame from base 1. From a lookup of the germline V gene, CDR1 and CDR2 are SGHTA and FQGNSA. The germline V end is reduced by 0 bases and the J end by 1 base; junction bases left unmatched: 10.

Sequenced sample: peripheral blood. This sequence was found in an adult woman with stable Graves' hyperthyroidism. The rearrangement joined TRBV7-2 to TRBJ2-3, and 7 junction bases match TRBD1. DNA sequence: TGTGCCAGCAGCTTAGCATCTCTAGGGGGCGGTGGCACAGATACGCAGTATTTT. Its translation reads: CASSLASLGGGGTDTQYF.